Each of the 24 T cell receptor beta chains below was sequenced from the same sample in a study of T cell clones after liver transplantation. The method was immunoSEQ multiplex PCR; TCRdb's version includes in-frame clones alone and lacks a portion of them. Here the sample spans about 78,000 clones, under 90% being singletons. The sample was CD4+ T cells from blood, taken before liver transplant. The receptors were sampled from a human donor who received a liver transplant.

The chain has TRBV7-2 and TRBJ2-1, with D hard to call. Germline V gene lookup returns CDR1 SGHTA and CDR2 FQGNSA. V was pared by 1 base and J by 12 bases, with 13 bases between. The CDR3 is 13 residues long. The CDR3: CASSLDWAPGQFF. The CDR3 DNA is TGTGCCAGCAGCTTAGATTGGGCCCCAGGGCAGTTCTTC.

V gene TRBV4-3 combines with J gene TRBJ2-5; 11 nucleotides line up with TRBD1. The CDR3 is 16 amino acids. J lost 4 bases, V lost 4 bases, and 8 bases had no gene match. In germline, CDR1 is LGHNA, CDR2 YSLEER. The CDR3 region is CASSPRDRGVPETQYF. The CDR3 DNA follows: TGCGCCAGCAGCCCACGGGACAGGGGGGTTCCAGAGACCCAGTACTTC.

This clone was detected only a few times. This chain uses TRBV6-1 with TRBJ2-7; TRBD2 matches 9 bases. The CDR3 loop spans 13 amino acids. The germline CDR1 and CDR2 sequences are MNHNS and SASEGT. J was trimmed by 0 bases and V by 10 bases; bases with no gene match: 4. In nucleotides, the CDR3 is TGTGCCATAGCTAGCGGGGACTCCTACGAGCAGTACTTC. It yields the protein CAIASGDSYEQYF.

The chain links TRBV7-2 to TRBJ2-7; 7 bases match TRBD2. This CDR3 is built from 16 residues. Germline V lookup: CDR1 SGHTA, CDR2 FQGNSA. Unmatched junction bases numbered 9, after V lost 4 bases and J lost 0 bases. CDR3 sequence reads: CASSWYASGNSYEQYF. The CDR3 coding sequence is TGTGCCAGCAGCTGGTACGCTAGCGGAAACTCCTACGAGCAGTACTTC.

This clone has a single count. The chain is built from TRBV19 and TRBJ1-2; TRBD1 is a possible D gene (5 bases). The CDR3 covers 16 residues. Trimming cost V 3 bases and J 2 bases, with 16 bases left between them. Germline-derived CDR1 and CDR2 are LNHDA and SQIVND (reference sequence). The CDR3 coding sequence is TGTGCCAGTAGTATTTCCCGGACAAGGAAAAACTATGGCTACACCTTC. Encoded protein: CASSISRTRKNYGYTF. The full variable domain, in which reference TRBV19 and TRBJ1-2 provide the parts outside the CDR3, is DGGITQSPKYLFRKEGQNVTLSCEQNLNHDAMYWYRQDPGQGLRLIYYSQIVNDFQKGDIAEGYSVSREKKESFPLTVTSAQKNPTAFYLCASSISRTRKNYGYTFGSGTRLTVV.

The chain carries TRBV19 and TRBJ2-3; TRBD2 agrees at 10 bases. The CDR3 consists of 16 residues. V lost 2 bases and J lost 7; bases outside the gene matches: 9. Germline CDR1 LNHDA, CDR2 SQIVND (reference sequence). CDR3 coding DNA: TGTGCCAGTAGTATAAGTCTAGCGGGAGTAGGGAATACGCAGTATTTT. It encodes CASSISLAGVGNTQYF.

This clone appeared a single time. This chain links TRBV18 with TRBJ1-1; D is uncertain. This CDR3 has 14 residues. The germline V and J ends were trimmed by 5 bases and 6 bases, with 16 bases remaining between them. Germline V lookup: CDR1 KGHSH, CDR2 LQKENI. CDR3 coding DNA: TGTGCCAGCTCATACGCCTTCTTGGGCCCTGAAGCTTTCTTT. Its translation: CASSYAFLGPEAFF.

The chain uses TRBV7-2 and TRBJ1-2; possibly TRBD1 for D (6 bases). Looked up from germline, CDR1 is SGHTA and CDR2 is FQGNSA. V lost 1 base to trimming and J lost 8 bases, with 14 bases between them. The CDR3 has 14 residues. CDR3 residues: CASSLGGQGMGYTF. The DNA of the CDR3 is TGTGCCAGCAGCTTAGGCGGGCAGGGGATGGGCTACACCTTC.

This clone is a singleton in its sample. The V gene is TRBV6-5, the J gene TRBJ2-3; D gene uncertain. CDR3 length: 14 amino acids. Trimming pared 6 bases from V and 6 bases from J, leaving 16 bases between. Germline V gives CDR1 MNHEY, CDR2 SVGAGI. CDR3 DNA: TGTGCCAGCAGCCGTCGCCGAGCCTACGATACGCAGTATTTT. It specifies CASSRRRAYDTQYF.

The CDR3 DNA follows: TGTGCCAGCAGTTTCAGCAGGACAGGGGCTTCATCGGGCAATCAGCCCCAGCATTTT. It yields the protein CASSFSRTGASSGNQPQHF. The chain links TRBV27 to TRBJ1-5; TRBD1 matches at 9 bases. CDR3 size: 19 residues. V was clipped by 3 bases and J by 2 bases; unmatched bases: 14. Germline V gene lookup returns CDR1 MNHEY and CDR2 SMNVEV (reference sequence).

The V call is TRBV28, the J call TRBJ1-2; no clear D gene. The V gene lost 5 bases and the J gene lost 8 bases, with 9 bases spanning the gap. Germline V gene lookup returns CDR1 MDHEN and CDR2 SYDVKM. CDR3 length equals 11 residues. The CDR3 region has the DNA TGTGCCAGCAGTGCCGTAGGCGGCTACACCTTC. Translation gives CASSAVGGYTF.

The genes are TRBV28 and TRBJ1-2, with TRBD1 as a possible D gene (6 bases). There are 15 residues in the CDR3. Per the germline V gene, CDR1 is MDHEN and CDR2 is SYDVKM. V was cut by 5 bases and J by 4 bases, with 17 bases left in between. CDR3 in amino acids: CASSTPDRYPYGYTF. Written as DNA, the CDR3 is TGTGCCAGCAGTACACCCGACAGGTACCCCTATGGCTACACCTTC.

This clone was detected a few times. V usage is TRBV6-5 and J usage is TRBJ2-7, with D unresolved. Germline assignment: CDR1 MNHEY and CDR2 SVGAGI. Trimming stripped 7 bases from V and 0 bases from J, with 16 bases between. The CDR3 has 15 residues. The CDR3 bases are TGTGCCAGCACCCGGGCCCAACCGAGCTCCTACGAGCAGTACTTC. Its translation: CASTRAQPSSYEQYF.

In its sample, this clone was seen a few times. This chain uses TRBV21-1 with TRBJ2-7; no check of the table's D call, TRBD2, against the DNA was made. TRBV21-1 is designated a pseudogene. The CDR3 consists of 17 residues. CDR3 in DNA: TGTGCCAGCAGCAAGTACTTAGCGGGAACGGGCGTCTACGAGCAGTACTTC. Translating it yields CASSKYLAGTGVYEQYF.

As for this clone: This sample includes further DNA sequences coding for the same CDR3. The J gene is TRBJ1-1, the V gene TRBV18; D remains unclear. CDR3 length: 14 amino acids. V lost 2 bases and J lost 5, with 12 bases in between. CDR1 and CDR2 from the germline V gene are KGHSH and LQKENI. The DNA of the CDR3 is TGTGCCAGCTCACCAACGGGGTGGGATACTGAAGCTTTCTTT. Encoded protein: CASSPTGWDTEAFF.

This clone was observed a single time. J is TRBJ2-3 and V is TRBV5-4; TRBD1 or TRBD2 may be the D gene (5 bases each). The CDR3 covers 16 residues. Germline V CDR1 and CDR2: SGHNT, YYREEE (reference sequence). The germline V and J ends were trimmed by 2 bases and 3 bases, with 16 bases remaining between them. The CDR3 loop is CASSLANRGATDTQYF. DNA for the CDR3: TGTGCCAGCAGCTTAGCTAACCGGGGCGCGACAGATACGCAGTATTTT.

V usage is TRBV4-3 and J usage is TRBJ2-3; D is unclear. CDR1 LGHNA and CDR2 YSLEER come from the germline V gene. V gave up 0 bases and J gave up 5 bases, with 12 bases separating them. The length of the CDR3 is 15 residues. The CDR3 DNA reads TGCGCCAGCAGCCAAGATACAACCCCCGGAGATACGCAGTATTTT. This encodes CASSQDTTPGDTQYF.

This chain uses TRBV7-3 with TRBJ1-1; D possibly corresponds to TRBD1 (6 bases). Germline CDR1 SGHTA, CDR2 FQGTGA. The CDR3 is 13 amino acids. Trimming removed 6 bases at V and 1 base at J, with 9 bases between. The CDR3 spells CASSSDRNTEAFF. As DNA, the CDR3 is TGTGCCAGCAGTTCGGACAGGAACACTGAAGCTTTCTTT. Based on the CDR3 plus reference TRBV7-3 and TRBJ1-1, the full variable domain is GAGVSQTPSNKVTEKGKYVELRCDPISGHTALYWYRQSLGQGPEFLIYFQGTGAADDSGLPNDRFFAVRPEGSVSTLKIQRTERGDSAVYLCASSSDRNTEAFFGQGTRLTVV.

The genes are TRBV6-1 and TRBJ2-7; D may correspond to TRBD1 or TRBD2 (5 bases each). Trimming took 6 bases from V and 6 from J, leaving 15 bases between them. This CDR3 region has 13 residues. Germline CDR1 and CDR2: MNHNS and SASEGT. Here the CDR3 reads CASSRDLVREQYF. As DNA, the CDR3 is TGTGCCAGCAGCCGGGACCTTGTACGCGAGCAGTACTTC.

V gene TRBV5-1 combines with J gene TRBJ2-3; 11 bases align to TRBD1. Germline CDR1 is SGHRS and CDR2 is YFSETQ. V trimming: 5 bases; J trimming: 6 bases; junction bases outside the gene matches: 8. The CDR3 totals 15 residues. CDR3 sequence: CASRTGTGGPDTQYF. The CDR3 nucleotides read TGCGCCAGCAGAACCGGGACAGGGGGTCCCGATACGCAGTATTTT.

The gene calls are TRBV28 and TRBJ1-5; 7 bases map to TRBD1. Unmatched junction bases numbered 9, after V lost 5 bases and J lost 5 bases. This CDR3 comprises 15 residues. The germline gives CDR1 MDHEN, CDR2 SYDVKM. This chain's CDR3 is CASSGQESAYQPQHF. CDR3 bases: TGTGCCAGCAGTGGACAGGAGTCCGCCTATCAGCCCCAGCATTTT. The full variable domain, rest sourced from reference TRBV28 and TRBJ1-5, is DVKVTQSSRYLVKRTGEKVFLECVQDMDHENMFWYRQDPGLGLRLIYFSYDVKMKEKGDIPEGYSVSREKKERFSLILESASTNQTSMYLCASSGQESAYQPQHFGDGTRLSIL.

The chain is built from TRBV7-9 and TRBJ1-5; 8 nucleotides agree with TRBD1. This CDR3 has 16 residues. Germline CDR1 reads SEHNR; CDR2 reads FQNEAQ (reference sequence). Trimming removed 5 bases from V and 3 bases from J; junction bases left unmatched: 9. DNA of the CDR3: TGTGCCAGCAGCCCTTCCGGGACAGGTTACAATCAGCCCCAGCATTTT. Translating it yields CASSPSGTGYNQPQHF. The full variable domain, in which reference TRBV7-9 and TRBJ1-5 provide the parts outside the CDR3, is DTGVSQNPRHKITKRGQNVTFRCDPISEHNRLYWYRQTLGQGPEFLTYFQNEAQLEKSRLLSDRFSAERPKGSFSTLEIQRTEQGDSAMYLCASSPSGTGYNQPQHFGDGTRLSIL.

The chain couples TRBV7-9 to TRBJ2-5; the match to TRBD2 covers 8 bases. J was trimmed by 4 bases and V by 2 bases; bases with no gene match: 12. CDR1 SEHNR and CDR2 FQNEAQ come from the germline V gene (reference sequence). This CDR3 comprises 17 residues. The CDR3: CASSLQSKGLVTETQYF. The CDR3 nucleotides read TGTGCCAGCAGCTTACAGTCCAAGGGACTAGTCACAGAGACCCAGTACTTC.

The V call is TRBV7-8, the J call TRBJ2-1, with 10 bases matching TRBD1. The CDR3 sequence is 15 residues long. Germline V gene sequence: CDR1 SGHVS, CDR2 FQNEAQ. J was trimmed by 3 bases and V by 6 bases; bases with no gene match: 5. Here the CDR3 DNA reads TGTGCCAGCAGGACCGGGACAGGGGTCTACAATGAGCAGTTCTTC. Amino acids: CASRTGTGVYNEQFF.